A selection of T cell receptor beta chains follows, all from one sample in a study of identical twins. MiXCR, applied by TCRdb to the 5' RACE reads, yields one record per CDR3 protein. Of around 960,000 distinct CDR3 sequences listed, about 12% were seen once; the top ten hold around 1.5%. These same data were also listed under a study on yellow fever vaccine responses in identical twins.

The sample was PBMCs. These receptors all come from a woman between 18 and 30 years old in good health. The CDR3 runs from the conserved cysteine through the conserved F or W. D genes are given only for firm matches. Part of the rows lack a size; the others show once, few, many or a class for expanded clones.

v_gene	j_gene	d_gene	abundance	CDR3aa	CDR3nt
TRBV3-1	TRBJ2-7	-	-	CASSRAAATYEQYF	TGTGCCAGCAGCCGCGCGGCAGCGACCTACGAGCAGTACTTC
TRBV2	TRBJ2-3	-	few	CASSPPRGGPGYF	TGTGCCAGCAGTCCTCCTAGAGGGGGACCAGGGTATTTT
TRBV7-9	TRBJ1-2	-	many	CASRPDRNYGYTF	TGTGCCAGCAGACCCGACAGAAACTATGGCTACACCTTC
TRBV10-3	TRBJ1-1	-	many	CAISESRGAREAFF	TGTGCCATCAGTGAGTCGCGCGGGGCGCGGGAGGCTTTCTTT
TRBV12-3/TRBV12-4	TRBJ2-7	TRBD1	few	CASSLAAGQVSYEQYF	TGTGCCAGCAGTTTAGCGGCTGGACAGGTATCCTACGAGCAGTACTTC
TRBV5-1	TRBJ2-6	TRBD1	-	CASRAMGRTGAGANVLTF	TGCGCCAGCAGAGCGATGGGGCGCACAGGGGCCGGGGCCAACGTCCTGACTTTC
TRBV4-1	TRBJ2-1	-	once	CASSPGDRAEQFF	TGTGCCAGCAGCCCCGGAGACAGAGCCGAGCAGTTCTTC
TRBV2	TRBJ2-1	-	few	CASSELGTNEQFF	TGTGCCAGCAGTGAATTGGGTACAAATGAGCAGTTCTTC
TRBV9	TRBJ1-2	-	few	CASSVEGTLYGYTF	TGTGCCAGCAGCGTAGAGGGGACCTTGTATGGCTACACCTTC
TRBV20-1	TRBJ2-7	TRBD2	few	CSAVTLAGGPYEQYF	TGCAGTGCTGTCACCCTAGCGGGAGGGCCCTACGAGCAGTACTTC
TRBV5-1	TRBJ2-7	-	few	CASSPWGRSYIYEQYF	TGCGCCAGCAGCCCGTGGGGGAGGTCCTACATCTACGAGCAGTACTTC
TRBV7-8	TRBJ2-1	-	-	CASSLAPKTGYYNEQFF	TGTGCCAGCAGCTTAGCTCCAAAAACAGGGTACTACAATGAGCAGTTCTTC
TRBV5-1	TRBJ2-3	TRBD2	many	CASSLKLAGSADTQYF	TGCGCCAGCAGCTTAAAACTAGCGGGGTCGGCAGATACGCAGTATTTT
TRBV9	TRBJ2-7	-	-	CASSKGLQIYEQYF	TGTGCCAGCAGCAAGGGACTCCAGATTTACGAGCAGTACTTC
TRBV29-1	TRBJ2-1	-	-	CSGYGGDYNEQFF	TGCAGCGGTTATGGCGGGGACTACAATGAGCAGTTCTTC
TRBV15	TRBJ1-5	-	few	CATSRATGNQPQHF	TGTGCCACCAGCAGAGCCACCGGCAATCAGCCCCAGCATTTT
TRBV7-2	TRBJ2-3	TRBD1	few	CASGGQGGFTDTQYF	TGTGCCAGCGGGGGACAGGGTGGGTTCACAGATACGCAGTATTTT
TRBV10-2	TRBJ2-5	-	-	CASSELGGLKTQYF	TGCGCCAGCAGTGAGTTAGGCGGACTGAAAACCCAGTACTTC
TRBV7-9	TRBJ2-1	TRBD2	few	CASSLVFLAGDEQFF	TGTGCCAGCAGCTTAGTCTTTCTAGCGGGTGATGAGCAGTTCTTC
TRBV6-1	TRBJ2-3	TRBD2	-	CASSPGTSGSSITDTQYF	TGTGCCAGCAGTCCGGGGACTAGCGGGAGTAGTATCACAGATACGCAGTATTTT
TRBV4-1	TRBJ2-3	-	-	CASSQGSNTDTQYF	TGCGCCAGCAGCCAAGGATCCAACACAGATACGCAGTATTTT
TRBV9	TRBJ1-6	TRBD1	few	CASSVNTGVNSPLHF	TGTGCCAGCAGCGTAAACACAGGGGTCAATTCACCCCTCCACTTT
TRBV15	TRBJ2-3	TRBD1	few	CATSPQGKGTDTQYF	TGTGCCACCAGCCCACAGGGGAAAGGCACAGATACGCAGTATTTT
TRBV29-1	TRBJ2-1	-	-	CSVSDSYNEQFF	TGCAGCGTCTCCGACAGCTACAATGAGCAGTTCTTC
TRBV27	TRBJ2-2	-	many	CASSLEASYLPPTGELFF	TGTGCCAGCAGTTTAGAGGCATCTTACCTTCCCCCAACCGGGGAGCTGTTTTTT
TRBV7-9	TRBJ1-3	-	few	CASRQGSNTIYF	TGTGCCAGCAGACAGGGCAGCAACACCATATATTTT
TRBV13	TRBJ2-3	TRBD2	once	CASSLSLAGVTRADTQYF	TGTGCCAGCAGCTTATCACTAGCGGGAGTTACTCGCGCAGATACGCAGTATTTT
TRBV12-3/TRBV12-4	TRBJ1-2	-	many	CASSDPGSRGYTF	TGTGCCAGCAGTGACCCCGGGTCCAGGGGCTACACCTTC
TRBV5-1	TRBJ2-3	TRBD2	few	CASSEWSGVTTDTQYF	TGCGCCAGCAGCGAATGGAGCGGGGTTACCACAGATACGCAGTATTTT
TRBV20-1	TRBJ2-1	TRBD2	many	CSATGTSGANEQFF	TGCAGTGCAACCGGGACTAGCGGGGCAAATGAGCAGTTCTTC
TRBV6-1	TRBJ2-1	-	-	CASRESSYNEQFF	TGTGCCAGCAGGGAGAGCTCCTACAATGAGCAGTTCTTC
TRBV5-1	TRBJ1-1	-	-	CASSLAWDPLCAPEAFF	TGCGCCAGCAGCTTGGCCTGGGACCCCCTTTGTGCCCCTGAAGCTTTCTTT
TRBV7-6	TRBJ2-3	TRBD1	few	CASSSTGTGAADTQYF	TGTGCCAGCAGCTCGACCGGGACAGGGGCTGCAGATACGCAGTATTTT
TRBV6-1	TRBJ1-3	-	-	CASSSPGISGNTIYF	TGTGCCAGCAGTAGTCCAGGGATCTCTGGAAACACCATATATTTT
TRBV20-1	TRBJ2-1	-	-	CSARGVGRSPYNEQFF	TGCAGTGCTAGAGGAGTCGGGCGGAGTCCATACAATGAGCAGTTCTTC
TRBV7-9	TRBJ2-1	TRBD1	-	CASSPTGWSYNEQFF	TGTGCCAGCAGCCCGACAGGGTGGAGCTACAATGAGCAGTTCTTC
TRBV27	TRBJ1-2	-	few	CASSPGLGVNYGYTF	TGTGCCAGCAGTCCTGGTCTGGGGGTCAACTATGGCTACACCTTC
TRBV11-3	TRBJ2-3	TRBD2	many	CASSFPGLATDTQYF	TGTGCCAGCAGCTTCCCCGGACTAGCCACAGATACGCAGTATTTT
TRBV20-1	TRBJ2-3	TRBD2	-	CSAQRREGDRGDTQYF	TGCAGTGCGCAGAGGAGGGAGGGTGATCGGGGAGATACGCAGTATTTT
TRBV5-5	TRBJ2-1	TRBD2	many	CASSYSGERYNEQFF	TGTGCCAGCAGCTATAGCGGGGAGAGGTACAATGAGCAGTTCTTC